This T cell receptor beta chain is drawn from a study of T cell responses to AZD1222 COVID-19 vaccine. The V gene lost 5 bases and the J gene lost 5 bases, with 7 bases spanning the gap. The CDR3 consists of 11 residues. Germline assignment: CDR1 SGDLS and CDR2 YYNGEE. Findings and limits, study-wide: White British ancestry dominated among donors, who included more females, and clonal diversity was possibly underestimated.

Only in-frame clones appear in the TCRdb table, and some are missing; sequencing was by immunoSEQ multiplex PCR. Seen here are about 130,000 clones, 85% to 90% observed once, and the top ten hold 1.9%. Worth noting for this clone: Its specificity is not known.

The origin of this receptor is an adult in good health. Sequences were derived from peripheral blood, sampled on day 0 of AZD1222 vaccination. The chain carries TRBV9 and TRBJ1-2; no firm D call. CDR3: CASRTLYGYTF. CDR3 nucleotide sequence: TGTGCCAGCAGAACCTTATATGGCTACACCTTC. The full variable domain, completed using reference TRBV9 and TRBJ1-2, is DSGVTQTPKHLITATGQRVTLRCSPRSGDLSVYWYQQSLDQGLQFLIQYYNGEERAKGNILERFSAQQFPDLHSELNLSSLELGDSALYFCASRTLYGYTFGSGTRLTVV.